This T cell receptor beta chain derives from a study of T cell responses to AZD1222 COVID-19 vaccine. Notes on the study in general: Recipients of two AZD1222 doses showed rising Spike-specific TCR breadth and depth.

About this clone itself: Its cognate antigen is unknown.

This table comes from immunoSEQ multiplex PCR, and its TCRdb copy is limited to in-frame clones, with some not included. This table holds some 120,000 clones, approximately 85% found once. Trimming removed 1 base from V and 6 bases from J, with 13 bases in between. Germline loops: CDR1 SGHAT, CDR2 FQNNGV. This CDR3 has 14 amino acids. This receptor was obtained from an adult in good health. V usage is TRBV11-2 and J usage is TRBJ2-7; perhaps TRBD1 as D (6 bases). Sequencing used peripheral blood, obtained on day 0 of MenACWY control vaccination. The CDR3 reads CASSLVEGVGEQYF. CDR3 in DNA: TGTGCCAGCAGCTTAGTAGAGGGGGTGGGCGAGCAGTACTTC.